These 26 T cell receptor beta chains share one sample of origin, sequenced in a study of blood T cell repertoires in COVID-19. Libraries were prepared by immunoSEQ multiplex PCR; TCRdb keeps only in-frame clonotypes and omits some of them. In the table there are more than 150,000 clones, about 80% of which are singletons. The material sequenced was peripheral blood. All receptors come from a man aged 55 to 70 with acute or convalescent COVID-19.

The CDR3 loop reads CASSLEGGGNSPLHF. CDR3 DNA sequence: TGCGCCAGCAGCTTGGAAGGGGGCGGAAATTCACCCCTCCACTTT. The V call is TRBV5-1, the J call TRBJ1-6, with 7 bases that match TRBD1. Trimming cost V 0 bases and J 7 bases; bases outside gene matches: 4. Per germline, CDR1 SGHRS and CDR2 YFSETQ. The CDR3 is made up of 15 amino acids.

The chain couples TRBV10-3 to TRBJ1-5; D ambiguous. The CDR3 covers 14 residues. Trimming left V 5 bases short and J 0 bases short, with 8 bases between. Per germline, CDR1 ENHRY and CDR2 SYGVKD. Here the CDR3 reads CAISPGVSNQPQHF. The CDR3 coding sequence is TGTGCCATCAGTCCAGGTGTTAGCAATCAGCCCCAGCATTTT.

The rearrangement joins TRBV12-3 or TRBV12-4 to TRBJ2-1; TRBD2 agrees at 14 bases. The CDR3 extends over 13 amino acids. Losses at the gene ends were 8 bases for V and 7 bases for J; bases not matched to a gene: 1. This CDR3 reads CASGTSGRNEQFF. CDR3 bases: TGTGCCAGCGGGACTAGCGGGAGAAATGAGCAGTTCTTC.

The rearrangement links TRBV30 to TRBJ1-2, with a weak D call TRBD1 (5 bases). The V gene's germline CDR1 is GTSNPN and CDR2 SVGIG (reference sequence). The CDR3 loop spans 15 amino acids. V was pared by 1 base and J by 8 bases, with 20 bases between. The CDR3 DNA reads TGTGCCTGGAGTGGAGTATTTGCAGGGTCTGTCGGCTACACCTTC. Its protein is CAWSGVFAGSVGYTF.

The rearrangement links TRBV3-1 (or the pseudogene TRBV3-2) to TRBJ1-5; no clear D. Trimming removed 3 bases from V and 4 bases from J, with 4 bases in between. Germline CDR1 LGHDT, CDR2 YNNKEL (reference sequence). The CDR3 totals 12 residues. CDR3 loop: CASSHGNQPQHF. The DNA of the CDR3 is TGTGCCAGCAGCCACGGGAATCAGCCCCAGCATTTT.

V and J are TRBV19 and TRBJ2-1, with D maybe TRBD1 (6 bases). Germline assignment: CDR1 LNHDA and CDR2 SQIVND (reference sequence). This CDR3 has 13 amino acids. V dropped 5 bases and J dropped 8 bases, with 13 bases sitting between them. CDR3: CASSGRDRYEQFF. The CDR3, as DNA: TGTGCCAGTAGTGGACGAGACAGGTATGAGCAGTTCTTC.

This chain uses TRBV9 with TRBJ1-2; 8 bases match TRBD1. The CDR3 contains 13 residues. Germline CDR1 is SGDLS and CDR2 is YYNGEE. Unmatched junction bases numbered 9, after V lost 0 bases and J lost 14 bases. The CDR3 spells CASSVVEGQGQTF. The CDR3 DNA is TGTGCCAGCAGCGTAGTAGAAGGACAGGGTCAAACCTTC.

The V call is TRBV28, the J call TRBJ2-2; maybe TRBD1 (5 bases). The CDR3 consists of 14 residues. The germline CDR1 and CDR2 sequences are MDHEN and SYDVKM. V lost 8 bases, J lost 4 bases, and 14 bases lay in between. DNA of the CDR3: TGTGCCAGCCGCGTTCAGGGTTTCACCGGGGAGCTGTTTTTT. This sequence encodes CASRVQGFTGELFF.

The chain links TRBV5-5 to TRBJ2-3, with D uncertain. V lost 3 bases, J lost 2 bases, and 13 bases lay in between. The CDR3 runs to 15 residues. Germline CDR1 SGHKS, CDR2 YYEKEE (reference sequence). CDR3 DNA: TGTGCCAGCAGCTCGAGAGCGACCCACACAGATACGCAGTATTTT. Amino acid sequence: CASSSRATHTDTQYF.

This clone was seen just once. V usage is TRBV7-2 and J usage is TRBJ1-5, with 7 positions matching TRBD1. The CDR3 length is 17 residues. Germline trimming cut 1 base from V and 3 bases from J; bases unmatched to any gene: 9. Germline loops: CDR1 SGHTA, CDR2 FQGNSA. The CDR3 loop reads CASSLVGGQVLNQPQHF. Written as DNA, the CDR3 is TGTGCCAGCAGCTTAGTCGGCGGACAGGTCCTCAATCAGCCCCAGCATTTT.

On this clone: Other DNA variants within this sample encode the same CDR3. The J gene is TRBJ1-1, the V gene TRBV6-5; D is unresolved. The CDR3 extends over 14 amino acids. Deletions cut 3 bases from V and 2 bases from J, with 10 bases between. Germline CDR1 is MNHEY and CDR2 is SVGAGI. The CDR3 sequence: CASSYLAVNTEAFF. The CDR3, as DNA: TGTGCCAGCAGTTATCTGGCAGTTAACACTGAAGCTTTCTTT.

The chain recombines TRBV5-1 with TRBJ2-3; TRBD2 is a possible D gene (6 bases). Looked up from germline, CDR1 is SGHRS and CDR2 is YFSETQ. The CDR3 length is 18 residues. Deletions cut 3 bases from V and 1 base from J, with 21 bases between. As DNA, the CDR3 is TGCGCCAGCAGCTGGGGGGAACCGGGACTCTCGCGCACAGATACGCAGTATTTT. It specifies CASSWGEPGLSRTDTQYF.

The gene calls are TRBV5-4 and TRBJ2-1; TRBD2 matches at 10 bases. The CDR3 spans 14 residues. V was pared by 2 bases and J by 8 bases, with 4 bases of the junction left unmatched. Per germline, CDR1 SGHNT and CDR2 YYREEE (reference sequence). Here the CDR3 reads CASSLAGGRDEQFF. CDR3 nucleotide sequence: TGTGCCAGCAGCTTAGCGGGGGGGCGCGATGAGCAGTTCTTC.

This sequence joins TRBV24-1 and TRBJ2-5, with 10 bases fitting TRBD1. V shed 3 bases, J shed 5 bases, and the junction held 11 bases outside the gene matches. The germline CDR1 and CDR2 sequences are KGHDR and SFDVKD. CDR3 length: 17 residues. The chain's CDR3 is CATSDARDRGPVETQYF. The CDR3 coding sequence is TGTGCCACCAGTGATGCCCGGGACAGGGGTCCTGTGGAGACCCAGTACTTC.

In this sample, this clone turned up once. The V call is TRBV7-6, the J call TRBJ2-5, with D unresolved. CDR1 is SGHVS, CDR2 FNYEAQ, per germline. This CDR3 has 15 amino acids. The ends were cut back, 5 bases at V and 7 bases at J, with 20 bases in the middle. Here the CDR3 DNA reads TGTGCCAGCAGCCCGACCGACTCTCCCCCGGGGACCCAGTACTTC. Translating gives CASSPTDSPPGTQYF. Filled out from reference TRBV7-6 and TRBJ2-5, the complete variable domain reads GAGVSQSPRYKVTKRGQDVALRCDPISGHVSLYWYRQALGQGPEFLTYFNYEAQQDKSGLPNDRFSAERPEGSISTLTIQRTEQRDSAMYRCASSPTDSPPGTQYFGPGTRLLVL.

This clone was counted a few times. The chain recombines TRBV27 with TRBJ2-7; TRBD2 might be the D (6 bases). Germline loops: CDR1 MNHEY, CDR2 SMNVEV (reference sequence). Trimming took off 5 bases at V and 0 bases at J, with 14 bases between the two ends. The CDR3 extends over 15 amino acids. The CDR3 spells CASSDRRESSYEQYF. The CDR3 DNA follows: TGTGCCAGCAGTGATCGCCGGGAGAGCTCCTACGAGCAGTACTTC.

This chain joins TRBV30 and TRBJ1-6, with D perhaps TRBD1 (6 bases). CDR1 and CDR2 (germline): GTSNPN, SVGIG (reference sequence). There are 16 residues in the CDR3. Trimming cost V 0 bases and J 10 bases, with 19 bases left between them. The CDR3 protein is CAWSVPQGLKNSPLHF. The CDR3 DNA reads as TGTGCCTGGAGTGTACCACAGGGTCTCAAGAACTCACCCCTCCACTTT. Looking up the rest from reference TRBV30 and TRBJ1-6 gives the full variable domain: SQTIHQWPATLVQPVGSPLSLECTVEGTSNPNLYWYRQAAGRGLQLLFYSVGIGQISSEVPQNLSASRPQDRQFILSSKKLLLSDSGFYLCAWSVPQGLKNSPLHFGNGTRLTVT.

This chain connects TRBV30 to TRBJ2-7; 7 positions agree with TRBD1. This CDR3 has 13 amino acids. The V gene's germline CDR1 is GTSNPN and CDR2 SVGIG (reference sequence). V was clipped by 4 bases and J by 8 bases; unmatched bases: 11. The DNA of the CDR3 is TGTGCCTGGACCGTTCAACAGGGGAGCAAGCAGTACTTC. Residues: CAWTVQQGSKQYF.

This CDR3 reads CASSLISGSGEQFF. The CDR3 DNA sequence: TGTGCCAGCAGCTTGATTTCGGGGTCTGGTGAGCAGTTCTTC. This chain links TRBV5-4 with TRBJ2-1, with TRBD2 as a possible D gene (5 bases). This CDR3 contains 14 residues. Germline CDR1 is SGHNT and CDR2 is YYREEE (reference sequence). The V gene lost 1 base and the J gene lost 9 bases, with 14 bases spanning the gap.

The CDR3 is CASSRGWGGPYQETQYF. CDR3 DNA sequence: TGTGCCAGCAGCCGAGGCTGGGGGGGCCCGTACCAAGAGACCCAGTACTTC. The chain employs TRBV11-3 and TRBJ2-5; TRBD2 might be the D (7 bases). This CDR3 is 17 amino acids long. Trimming shortened V by 5 bases and J by 0 bases, and 19 bases separated the two germline ends. Germline CDR1 is SGHNT and CDR2 is YENEEA.

V and J are TRBV9 and TRBJ2-1, with TRBD2 identical over 7 bases. The germline CDR1 and CDR2 sequences are SGDLS and YYNGEE. Trimming removed 0 bases from V and 4 bases from J; junction bases left unmatched: 4. This CDR3 has 15 residues. The CDR3 DNA reads TGTGCCAGCAGCGTAGGGAGCGGGATATACAATGAGCAGTTCTTC. It codes for CASSVGSGIYNEQFF. Full variable domain (outside the CDR3, taken from reference TRBV9 and TRBJ2-1): DSGVTQTPKHLITATGQRVTLRCSPRSGDLSVYWYQQSLDQGLQFLIQYYNGEERAKGNILERFSAQQFPDLHSELNLSSLELGDSALYFCASSVGSGIYNEQFFGPGTRLTVL.

This rearrangement joins TRBV27 to TRBJ2-3; 9 bases are shared with TRBD1. Trimming took 6 bases from V and 6 from J; bases not matched to a gene: 10. The CDR3 covers 15 residues. Germline values: CDR1 MNHEY, CDR2 SMNVEV (reference sequence). The CDR3 sequence: CASRPRDRATDTQYF. For the CDR3, the DNA is TGTGCCAGCAGACCCAGGGACAGGGCAACGGATACGCAGTATTTT.

The chain is built from TRBV5-1 and TRBJ1-1; TRBD1 matches 12 bases. With 3 bases clipped from V and 6 bases from J, the junction kept 3 bases outside the gene matches. The length of the CDR3 is 14 residues. Germline V gene sequence: CDR1 SGHRS, CDR2 YFSETQ. The CDR3 coding sequence is TGCGCCAGCAGCTCGGGACAGGGGGCGGCTGAAGCTTTCTTT. Translated: CASSSGQGAAEAFF. The full variable domain, with the rest looked up from reference TRBV5-1 and TRBJ1-1, is KAGVTQTPRYLIKTRGQQVTLSCSPISGHRSVSWYQQTPGQGLQFLFEYFSETQRNKGNFPGRFSGRQFSNSRSEMNVSTLELGDSALYLCASSSGQGAAEAFFGQGTRLTVV.

The chain joins TRBV5-1 to TRBJ2-1; TRBD2 matches 7 bases. This CDR3 has 14 amino acids. Germline trimming cut 0 bases from V and 6 bases from J; bases unmatched to any gene: 3. Germline lookup yields CDR1 SGHRS and CDR2 YFSETQ. The CDR3 DNA follows: TGCGCCAGCAGCTTGGGGACTAGGAGCAATGAGCAGTTCTTC. Protein: CASSLGTRSNEQFF.

This rearrangement joins TRBV9 to TRBJ2-7; 10 nucleotides agree with TRBD2. Unmatched junction bases numbered 1, after V lost 0 bases and J lost 1 base. Germline V gives CDR1 SGDLS, CDR2 YYNGEE. The CDR3 runs to 15 residues. CDR3 DNA sequence: TGTGCCAGCAGCGTAGATAGCGGGGGGTCCTACGAGCAGTACTTC. Its protein product is CASSVDSGGSYEQYF. Full variable domain (remainder filled in from reference TRBV9 and TRBJ2-7): DSGVTQTPKHLITATGQRVTLRCSPRSGDLSVYWYQQSLDQGLQFLIQYYNGEERAKGNILERFSAQQFPDLHSELNLSSLELGDSALYFCASSVDSGGSYEQYFGPGTRLTVT.

The genes are TRBV7-5 and TRBJ2-5; the table assigns TRBD2, which was not confirmed against the DNA. TRBV7-5 is designated a pseudogene. This CDR3 spans 17 amino acids. CDR3 nucleotide sequence: TGTGCCCCAGACGAGGACTGGAATCGGCGGGGCCAAGAGACCCAGTACTTC. This translates into CAPDEDWNRRGQETQYF.